This entry lists 9 T cell receptor beta chains sequenced from one sample in a study of shared T cell receptors in the human thymus. Repertoires were generated with immunoSEQ multiplex PCR, while TCRdb's copy carries only in-frame clones and drops some. The table lists hundreds of thousands of clones, approximately 85% of them singletons. This sample was shared with a second study, whose subject was human thymus T cells.

Sequencing was performed on thymocytes. Every receptor here comes from a girl less than two years old with a congenital heart defect.

This clone appeared a few times. The V and J genes are TRBV6-5 and TRBJ2-7; no firm D call. In germline, CDR1 is MNHEY, CDR2 SVGAGI. The CDR3 spans 11 residues. The germline V and J ends were trimmed by 8 bases and 4 bases, with 9 bases remaining between them. Here the CDR3 reads CASGPPYEQYF. The CDR3 DNA follows: TGTGCCAGCGGCCCCCCGTACGAGCAGTACTTC.

This chain links TRBV9 with TRBJ1-1, with TRBD1 matching over 8 bases. Germline trimming cut 3 bases from V and 0 bases from J; bases unmatched to any gene: 7. The CDR3 runs 16 residues. Germline loops: CDR1 SGDLS, CDR2 YYNGEE. CDR3 sequence reads: CASSAVPGQVNTEAFF. The CDR3 region has the DNA TGTGCCAGCAGCGCCGTACCGGGACAGGTGAACACTGAAGCTTTCTTT.

This chain links TRBV9 with TRBJ2-2, with 9 bases that match TRBD2. This CDR3 is 17 amino acids long. Germline V gene sequence: CDR1 SGDLS, CDR2 YYNGEE. V lost 0 bases and J lost 6; bases outside the gene matches: 9. For the CDR3, the DNA is TGTGCCAGCAGCGTAGTCGGGGGACTAGCACGACCCGGGGAGCTGTTTTTT. This gives the protein CASSVVGGLARPGELFF.

The chain uses TRBV7-2 and TRBJ2-3, with D perhaps TRBD1 (5 bases). This CDR3 is built from 16 residues. V was cut by 2 bases and J by 3 bases, with 15 bases left in between. Germline V gene data show CDR1 as SGHTA and CDR2 as FQGNSA. CDR3 sequence reads: CASSLPGQGGTDTQYF. The CDR3 DNA reads as TGTGCCAGCAGCTTACCAGGGCAGGGTGGGACAGATACGCAGTATTTT.

The V gene is TRBV4-1, the J gene TRBJ1-1, with D possibly matching TRBD1 (6 bases). V lost 3 bases, J lost 3 bases, and 14 bases lay in between. CDR1 is MGHRA, CDR2 YSYEKL, per germline. CDR3 size: 15 residues. The CDR3 nucleotides read TGCGCCAGCAGCCACCGACTCCACAGGGACACTGAAGCTTTCTTT. Translated: CASSHRLHRDTEAFF.

The sample holds one count of this clone. The rearrangement links TRBV5-3 to TRBJ1-2; D is perhaps TRBD1 (6 bases). TRBV5-3 is given ORF status, its function remaining uncertain. CDR3 length: 13 residues. Trimming cost V 1 base and J 4 bases, with 8 bases left between them. The CDR3, as DNA: TGTGCCAGAAGCTTGACAGGGTTCTATGGCTACACCTTC. Protein sequence: CARSLTGFYGYTF.

This clone has a single count. The chain recombines TRBV13 with TRBJ2-3; TRBD2 might be the D (5 bases). Germline V gene lookup returns CDR1 PRHDT and CDR2 FYEKMQ (reference sequence). Deletions cut 4 bases from V and 1 base from J, with 12 bases between. The CDR3 consists of 15 residues. The CDR3 region has the DNA TGTGCCAGCAGCTCGACTACCCCTGGCACAGATACGCAGTATTTT. It is translated as CASSSTTPGTDTQYF. The whole variable domain, filled in from reference TRBV13 and TRBJ2-3, reads AAGVIQSPRHLIKEKRETATLKCYPIPRHDTVYWYQQGPGQDPQFLISFYEKMQSDKGSIPDRFSAQQFSDYHSELNMSSLELGDSALYFCASSSTTPGTDTQYFGPGTRLTVL.

V usage is TRBV11-2 and J usage is TRBJ1-4; 8 bases align to TRBD1. The CDR3 runs 18 residues. Germline CDR1 is SGHAT and CDR2 is FQNNGV. The trim removed 6 bases at V and 4 bases at J, leaving 16 bases unmatched. The CDR3 is CASRPTGAGSACNEKLFF. In DNA, the CDR3 is TGTGCCAGCAGGCCGACAGGGGCCGGTTCTGCGTGTAATGAAAAACTGTTTTTT.

In DNA, the CDR3 is TGTGCCAGCAGCCGCCCTACTGGCGGGTCCTTAGGCTACACCTTC. It is translated as CASSRPTGGSLGYTF. The V call is TRBV13, the J call TRBJ1-2; no firm D call. In germline, CDR1 is PRHDT, CDR2 FYEKMQ (reference sequence). V lost 5 bases and J 8 bases, leaving 21 bases between the germline ends. The CDR3 totals 15 residues.